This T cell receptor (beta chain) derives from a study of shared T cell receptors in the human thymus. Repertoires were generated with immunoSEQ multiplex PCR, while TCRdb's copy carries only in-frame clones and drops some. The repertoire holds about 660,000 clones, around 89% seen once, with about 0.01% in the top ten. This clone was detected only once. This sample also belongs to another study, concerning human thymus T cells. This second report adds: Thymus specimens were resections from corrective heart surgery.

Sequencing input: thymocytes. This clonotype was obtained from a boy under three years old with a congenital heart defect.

The CDR3 DNA follows: TGTGCCAGCAGTTATGAACCCGGGAGGTACAATGAGCAGTTCTTC. As protein: CASSYEPGRYNEQFF. The V and J genes are TRBV6-5 and TRBJ2-1; 7 positions agree with TRBD2. V lost 3 bases and J lost 4; bases outside the gene matches: 6. Germline values: CDR1 MNHEY, CDR2 SVGAGI. The CDR3 is 15 residues long.